The 31 T cell receptor beta chains below all came from one sample that was sequenced in a study of T-cell memory formation after mild COVID-19. TCRdb redid the calling of the 5' RACE reads with MiXCR, one entry per CDR3 protein. This sample yields around 450,000 distinct CDR3 sequences, of which 24% are seen a single time; roughly 9.7% belongs to the top ten. Sequenced material: PBMCs or a T cell subset sorted from them (not recorded which). Receptor source: an adult woman who had mild COVID-19 (a few samples of this study predate the infection). Cell type and time point are not known.

Only a few counts were recorded for this clonotype. V gene TRBV7-8 combines with J gene TRBJ2-2; 10 bases line up with TRBD1. CDR1 and CDR2 (germline): SGHVS, FQNEAQ. The CDR3 extends over 15 amino acids. Trimming took 5 bases from V and 4 from J; bases not matched to a gene: 4. The DNA for the CDR3 is TGTGCCAGCAGCCGGCGGGACAGGGGCACCGGGGAGCTGTTTTTT. It codes for CASSRRDRGTGELFF.

Only a few counts were recorded for this clonotype. The chain employs TRBV5-1 and TRBJ2-1; 9 positions match TRBD1. The CDR3 sequence is 17 residues long. The ends lost 4 bases at V and 2 bases at J; junction bases unmatched: 10. In germline, CDR1 is SGHRS, CDR2 YFSETQ. The CDR3: CASSPFRTGEAYNEQFF. CDR3 nucleotide sequence: TGCGCCAGCAGCCCCTTCCGGACAGGGGAGGCCTACAATGAGCAGTTCTTC.

The chain has TRBV11-2 and TRBJ2-3, with 9 bases lining up with TRBD2. The CDR3 is made up of 18 amino acids. Germline trimming cut 1 base from V and 2 bases from J; bases unmatched to any gene: 10. Per germline, CDR1 SGHAT and CDR2 FQNNGV. DNA of the CDR3: TGTGCCAGCAGCTTAGGAGGTGTGGCGGGGGGGTACACAGATACGCAGTATTTT. Its translation: CASSLGGVAGGYTDTQYF.

The chain uses TRBV18 and TRBJ1-4, with D possibly matching TRBD1 (5 bases). The CDR3 spans 16 residues. The germline V gene has CDR1 KGHSH and CDR2 LQKENI. V was cut by 3 bases and J by 8 bases, with 19 bases left in between. As DNA, the CDR3 is TGTGCCAGCTCACCCACCCCGGGGACCGAGGGAGAAAAACTGTTTTTT. It codes for CASSPTPGTEGEKLFF. Together with reference TRBV18 and TRBJ1-4, the CDR3 gives the full variable domain: NAGVMQNPRHLVRRRGQEARLRCSPMKGHSHVYWYRQLPEEGLKFMVYLQKENIIDESGMPKERFSAEFPKEGPSILRIQQVVRGDSAAYFCASSPTPGTEGEKLFFGSGTQLSVL.

This clonotype was counted between two and nine times. V and J are TRBV7-3 and TRBJ2-1, with D uncertain. Deletions cut 3 bases from V and 8 bases from J, with 11 bases between. Looked up from germline, CDR1 is SGHTA and CDR2 is FQGTGA. The CDR3 sequence is 13 residues long. CDR3 protein: CASSFDLLDEQFF. Here the CDR3 DNA reads TGTGCCAGCAGCTTCGACCTCCTGGATGAGCAGTTCTTC.

Only a few counts were recorded for this clonotype. The V gene is TRBV29-1, the J gene TRBJ2-1; D may be TRBD1 (6 bases). Germline assignment: CDR1 SQVTM and CDR2 ANQGSEA. There are 13 residues in the CDR3. V gave up 7 bases and J gave up 5 bases, with 15 bases separating them. CDR3 sequence: CSAPGTLNNEQFF. The CDR3, as DNA: TGCAGCGCCCCCGGGACATTAAACAATGAGCAGTTCTTC.

This clonotype has only a few counts. The CDR3 bases are TGTGCCAGCAGCCTTGGGACTACCAGCACAGATACGCAGTATTTT. It translates to CASSLGTTSTDTQYF. This chain connects TRBV7-9 to TRBJ2-3, with 7 nucleotides matching TRBD2. CDR1 SEHNR and CDR2 FQNEAQ come from the germline V gene (reference sequence). This CDR3 is built from 15 residues. The V gene end was trimmed by 5 bases and the J gene end by 0 bases; junction bases not matched to a gene: 5.

The chain uses TRBV5-1 and TRBJ1-6; D call uncertain. Germline lookup yields CDR1 SGHRS and CDR2 YFSETQ. The V gene lost 0 bases and the J gene lost 5 bases, with 3 bases spanning the gap. The length of the CDR3 is 13 residues. This CDR3 reads CASSLANNSPLHF. In DNA form, the CDR3 reads TGCGCCAGCAGCTTGGCCAATAATTCACCCCTCCACTTT. Filled out from reference TRBV5-1 and TRBJ1-6, the complete variable domain reads KAGVTQTPRYLIKTRGQQVTLSCSPISGHRSVSWYQQTPGQGLQFLFEYFSETQRNKGNFPGRFSGRQFSNSRSEMNVSTLELGDSALYLCASSLANNSPLHFGNGTRLTVT.

The chain uses TRBV18 and TRBJ1-2, with 7 bases identical to TRBD1. This CDR3 comprises 15 residues. Germline lookup yields CDR1 KGHSH and CDR2 LQKENI. V was pared by 3 bases and J by 4 bases, with 8 bases of the junction left unmatched. CDR3 bases: TGTGCCAGCTCACCGAGCCAGGGGGATTTCTATGGCTACACCTTC. It codes for CASSPSQGDFYGYTF.

This clonotype was observed a handful of times. V is TRBV12-3 or TRBV12-4 and J is TRBJ1-2; no definite D call. The CDR3 consists of 13 residues. V was trimmed by 5 bases and J by 6 bases, leaving 13 bases between them. DNA for the CDR3: TGTGCCAGCAGTCAGTGGGGAAAGGATGGCTACACCTTC. Its translation is CASSQWGKDGYTF.

The chain is built from TRBV7-6 and TRBJ2-5; 7 bases fit TRBD2. The CDR3 runs to 14 residues. V shed 5 bases and J 1 base; nucleotides not matched to a gene: 4. Germline-derived CDR1 and CDR2 are SGHVS and FNYEAQ. The CDR3 is CASSTWGGQETQYF. The CDR3 region has the DNA TGTGCCAGCAGCACCTGGGGGGGCCAAGAGACCCAGTACTTC.

The V gene is TRBV12-3 or TRBV12-4, the J gene TRBJ2-7; D unclear. The CDR3 totals 13 residues. V was pared by 6 bases and J by 4 bases, with 13 bases between. The CDR3 spells CASSTLGFYEQYF. The CDR3 region has the DNA TGTGCCAGCAGCACACTGGGTTTTTACGAGCAGTACTTC.

This clonotype was seen only a few times. The chain joins TRBV29-1 to TRBJ1-2; unclear D gene. Germline values: CDR1 SQVTM, CDR2 ANQGSEA. CDR3 length equals 12 residues. V lost 8 bases, J lost 6 bases, and 16 bases lay in between. CDR3 sequence reads: CSSHSGGDGYTF. As DNA, the CDR3 is TGCAGCTCCCACTCAGGCGGAGATGGCTACACCTTC. Together with reference TRBV29-1 and TRBJ1-2, the CDR3 gives the full variable domain: SAVISQKPSRDICQRGTSLTIQCQVDSQVTMMFWYRQQPGQSLTLIATANQGSEATYESGFVIDKFPISRPNLTFSTLTVSNMSPEDSSIYLCSSHSGGDGYTFGSGTRLTVV.

This clonotype was counted ten times or more. The chain uses TRBV29-1 and TRBJ2-5, with 8 bases that match TRBD1. Trimming cost V 0 bases and J 5 bases; bases outside gene matches: 5. Germline V gene data show CDR1 as SQVTM and CDR2 as ANQGSEA. The CDR3 sequence is 14 residues long. Here the CDR3 reads CSVEDQGAVETQYF. The CDR3 region has the DNA TGCAGCGTTGAAGATCAGGGGGCAGTGGAGACCCAGTACTTC.

The rearrangement links TRBV9 to TRBJ1-1; D gene uncertain. The V end was cut by 2 bases, the J end by 0 bases, with 14 bases between. CDR1 is SGDLS, CDR2 YYNGEE, per germline. This CDR3 is built from 16 residues. In nucleotides, the CDR3 is TGTGCCAGCAGCGTCCACCCAGGCCTCATGAACACTGAAGCTTTCTTT. Amino acids: CASSVHPGLMNTEAFF.

This sequence joins TRBV6-5 and TRBJ1-1; 8 nucleotides match TRBD1. V lost 0 bases to trimming and J lost 6 bases; unmatched junction nucleotides: 6. CDR3 length: 15 amino acids. Germline-derived CDR1 and CDR2 are MNHEY and SVGAGI. CDR3 sequence reads: CASSYSITQGAEAFF. The CDR3 DNA reads as TGTGCCAGCAGTTACTCGATTACACAGGGGGCTGAAGCTTTCTTT.

The chain uses TRBV18 and TRBJ2-3; possible D gene TRBD2, 5 bases. Germline lookup yields CDR1 KGHSH and CDR2 LQKENI. V lost 5 bases to trimming and J lost 0 bases, with 15 bases between them. CDR3 length: 16 amino acids. CDR3 loop: CASSERGQSSTDTQYF. The CDR3 DNA sequence: TGTGCCAGCTCAGAGAGAGGGCAGTCCAGCACAGATACGCAGTATTTT. Full variable domain (remainder filled in from reference TRBV18 and TRBJ2-3): NAGVMQNPRHLVRRRGQEARLRCSPMKGHSHVYWYRQLPEEGLKFMVYLQKENIIDESGMPKERFSAEFPKEGPSILRIQQVVRGDSAAYFCASSERGQSSTDTQYFGPGTRLTVL.

This clonotype was recorded only once. The chain links TRBV7-2 to TRBJ2-3, with 10 bases fitting TRBD2. This CDR3 has 16 residues. V shed 5 bases and J 6 bases; nucleotides not matched to a gene: 11. Germline CDR1 and CDR2: SGHTA and FQGNSA. The CDR3 bases are TGTGCCAGCAGCCCACCACCGGGACTAGCGCTGGATACGCAGTATTTT. Its protein is CASSPPPGLALDTQYF.

DNA for the CDR3: TGTGCCAGCAGCCCCGGGGCAGGGTATGGCTACACCTTC. Protein product: CASSPGAGYGYTF. The rearrangement joins TRBV7-9 to TRBJ1-2; D is possibly TRBD1 (5 bases). V was cut by 5 bases and J by 5 bases, with 12 bases left in between. This CDR3 is built from 13 residues. CDR1 and CDR2 from the germline V gene are SEHNR and FQNEAQ (reference sequence).

The sample holds a few counts of this clonotype. The chain uses TRBV6-2 or TRBV6-3 and TRBJ2-3; D unclear. Deletions cut 4 bases from V and 4 bases from J, with 12 bases between. The CDR3 runs to 14 residues. The germline V gene has CDR1 MNHEY and CDR2 SVGEGT. The CDR3 is CASSSAVGSDTQYF. CDR3 coding DNA: TGTGCCAGCAGTTCGGCGGTAGGATCAGATACGCAGTATTTT.

This clonotype has a handful of counts. This chain joins TRBV3-1 and TRBJ1-1; D call uncertain. V lost 1 base and J 1 base, leaving 4 bases between the germline ends. The germline CDR1 and CDR2 sequences are LGHDT and YNNKEL (reference sequence). This CDR3 has 13 amino acids. The CDR3 DNA reads TGTGCCAGCAGCCAAGCCAGGAACACTGAAGCTTTCTTT. It translates to CASSQARNTEAFF.

The chain is built from TRBV4-1 and TRBJ1-1; D gene uncertain. This CDR3 is 15 amino acids long. From germline, CDR1 is MGHRA and CDR2 YSYEKL. Between the trimmed V and J ends, which lost 1 base and 1 base, there was a span of 10 bases. CDR3 nucleotide sequence: TGCGCCAGCAGCCAAGGCGTCAGGCAGAACACTGAAGCTTTCTTT. Translating gives CASSQGVRQNTEAFF.

The count of this clonotype is one. The chain is built from TRBV14 and TRBJ1-1, with unresolved D. The CDR3 runs 14 residues. The V end lost 4 bases, the J end lost 1 base, and 10 bases lay between the germline ends. Germline lookup yields CDR1 SGHDN and CDR2 FVKESK. CDR3 residues: CASSPQSGNTEAFF. Written as DNA, the CDR3 is TGTGCCAGCAGCCCGCAAAGCGGGAACACTGAAGCTTTCTTT.

This clonotype was counted a few times. The V call is TRBV6-1, the J call TRBJ2-3, with D perhaps being TRBD1 or TRBD2 (5 bases each). This CDR3 has 16 amino acids. The germline V gene encodes CDR1 MNHNS and CDR2 SASEGT. Between the trimmed V and J ends, which lost 3 bases and 4 bases, there was a span of 17 bases. CDR3 sequence (DNA): TGTGCCAGCAGTGAGAGGGGAGCGGCTTCACCAGATACGCAGTATTTT. Its protein is CASSERGAASPDTQYF.

This clonotype has just a few counts. The chain links TRBV19 to TRBJ2-3; 7 bases align to TRBD1. The CDR3 consists of 16 residues. In germline, CDR1 is LNHDA, CDR2 SQIVND (reference sequence). V lost 4 bases, J lost 2 bases, and 9 bases stayed unmatched. In DNA form, the CDR3 reads TGTGCCAGTAGTAGGGACGAGGGGGCTCACACAGATACGCAGTATTTT. Its translation: CASSRDEGAHTDTQYF.

This clonotype showed up just a few times. This CDR3 is CAISGTGDNYGYTF. CDR3 in DNA: TGTGCCATCAGTGGGACAGGGGATAACTATGGCTACACCTTC. The genes are TRBV10-3 and TRBJ1-2; 9 nucleotides line up with TRBD1. Trimming at V came to 4 bases and at J to 1 base, leaving 1 base not matched to a gene. The CDR3 has 14 amino acids. From germline, CDR1 is ENHRY and CDR2 SYGVKD.

In this sample, this clonotype turned up many times. This chain joins TRBV28 and TRBJ1-4; D is uncertain. The V gene lost 5 bases and the J gene lost 2 bases, with 9 bases spanning the gap. The germline V gene has CDR1 MDHEN and CDR2 SYDVKM. The CDR3 length is 14 residues. The CDR3 DNA reads as TGTGCCAGCAGTCTACATTCGACTAATGAAAAACTGTTTTTT. Its translation: CASSLHSTNEKLFF.

This clonotype was picked up a small number of times. The chain joins TRBV20-1 to TRBJ2-3; the D is unclear. This CDR3 has 11 residues. Germline V lookup: CDR1 DFQATT, CDR2 SNEGSKA (reference sequence). CDR3 sequence: CSPSSADTQYF. The CDR3 DNA reads as TGCAGCCCGTCTAGTGCAGATACGCAGTATTTT.

This clonotype turned up a few times. The chain carries TRBV20-1 and TRBJ2-3, with no clear D. Germline values: CDR1 DFQATT, CDR2 SNEGSKA (reference sequence). V was trimmed by 0 bases and J by 6 bases, leaving 10 bases between them. The CDR3 has 13 residues. The CDR3 DNA reads as TGCAGTGCTAGAGACCCACCGGCGGATACGCAGTATTTT. It codes for CSARDPPADTQYF.

CDR3 coding DNA: TGCAGTGCTAGATCCACCCAGGGACGAGGGACGCTAAACTTTTACGAGCAGTACTTC. Translation gives CSARSTQGRGTLNFYEQYF. V gene TRBV20-1 combines with J gene TRBJ2-7; possibly TRBD1 or TRBD2 for D (5 bases each). Germline V gene sequence: CDR1 DFQATT, CDR2 SNEGSKA (reference sequence). The CDR3 contains 19 residues. V was cut by 2 bases and J by 4 bases, with 30 bases left in between.

The chain has TRBV7-6 and TRBJ2-3; unclear D gene. The V gene's germline CDR1 is SGHVS and CDR2 FNYEAQ. This CDR3 region has 15 residues. V was cut by 6 bases and J by 3 bases, with 16 bases left in between. The CDR3 region is CASSQRTPGTDTQYF. The CDR3, as DNA: TGTGCCAGCAGTCAAAGAACCCCCGGGACAGATACGCAGTATTTT.